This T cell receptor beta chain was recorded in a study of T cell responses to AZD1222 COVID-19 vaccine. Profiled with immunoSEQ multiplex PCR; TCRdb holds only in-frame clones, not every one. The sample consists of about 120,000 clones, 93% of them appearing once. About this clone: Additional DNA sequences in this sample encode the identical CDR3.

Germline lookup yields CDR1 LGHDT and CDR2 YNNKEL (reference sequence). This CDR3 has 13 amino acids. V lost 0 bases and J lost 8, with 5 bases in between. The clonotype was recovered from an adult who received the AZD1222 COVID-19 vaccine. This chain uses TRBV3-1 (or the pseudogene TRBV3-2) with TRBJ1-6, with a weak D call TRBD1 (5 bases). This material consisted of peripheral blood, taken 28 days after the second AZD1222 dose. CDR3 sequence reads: CASSQDRDSPLHF. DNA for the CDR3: TGTGCCAGCAGCCAAGACAGGGATTCACCCCTCCACTTT.